This entry lists 31 T cell receptor beta chains sequenced from one sample in a study of spatial heterogeneity in lung cancer. Time point given: sample taken at primary tumor resection. Unsorted tumor, nontumor lung tissue or cryopreserved PBMC supplied the whole RNA. TCRdb re-called the 5' RACE reads through MiXCR, storing one row per CDR3 protein. The sample gives roughly 70,000 distinct CDR3 sequences, 10% to 15% of which show up once; under 7.5% is in the top ten. Specimen: PBMCs, collected at surgery. The source of these receptors is a male donor with early-stage non-small cell lung cancer.

This clonotype was seen more than once but under ten times. The rearrangement links TRBV7-9 to TRBJ2-1; 7 nucleotides line up with TRBD2. J was trimmed by 1 base and V by 5 bases; bases with no gene match: 8. The CDR3 is 16 residues long. Germline assignment: CDR1 SEHNR and CDR2 FQNEAQ (reference sequence). The CDR3, as DNA: TGTGCCAGCAGCCCGCACGCGGGAGTTTCCTACAATGAGCAGTTCTTC. Protein: CASSPHAGVSYNEQFF.

This clonotype was counted at least ten times. CDR3 nucleotide sequence: TGTGCCAGCAGCTTAGATGGGACAGGGTCCTACAATGAGCAGTTCTTC. Protein product: CASSLDGTGSYNEQFF. The chain is built from TRBV7-2 and TRBJ2-1; 9 bases fit TRBD1. This CDR3 is built from 16 residues. Germline CDR1 reads SGHTA; CDR2 reads FQGNSA. The ends lost 1 base at V and 1 base at J; junction bases unmatched: 2.

There are many counts of this clonotype. The chain has TRBV5-1 and TRBJ2-2; D gene uncertain. Per germline, CDR1 SGHRS and CDR2 YFSETQ. CDR3 length: 15 residues. The V end was cut by 0 bases, the J end by 5 bases, with 11 bases between. The CDR3 DNA is TGCGCCAGCAGCTTGGGCCAGGTCGGAACCGGGGAGCTGTTTTTT. Its protein product is CASSLGQVGTGELFF.

This clonotype was picked up many times. The J gene is TRBJ1-5, the V gene TRBV11-2; the D gene is possibly TRBD1 (6 bases). Germline V gene sequence: CDR1 SGHAT, CDR2 FQNNGV. V was clipped by 1 base and J by 6 bases, with 13 bases between them. The CDR3 covers 15 residues. In nucleotides, the CDR3 is TGTGCCAGCAGCTTAGGACCGGGGGCGGGTCAGCCCCAGCATTTT. Residues: CASSLGPGAGQPQHF.

The chain employs TRBV7-8 and TRBJ1-1; 7 nucleotides align to TRBD1. This CDR3 contains 15 residues. V lost 5 bases to trimming and J lost 0 bases; unmatched junction nucleotides: 6. Germline V gives CDR1 SGHVS, CDR2 FQNEAQ. CDR3 coding DNA: TGTGCCAGCAGCCAGGGGGGGGCGCTGAACACTGAAGCTTTCTTT. This sequence encodes CASSQGGALNTEAFF.

This clonotype has at least ten counts. The chain couples TRBV28 to TRBJ1-1, with unresolved D. The CDR3 spans 12 residues. V lost 10 bases and J lost 1, with 10 bases in between. In germline, CDR1 is MDHEN, CDR2 SYDVKM. The CDR3 region has the DNA TGTGCCACTACAAAGGGGAACACTGAAGCTTTCTTT. Translated: CATTKGNTEAFF.

This chain uses TRBV6-1 with TRBJ1-1; tentative D call: TRBD1 (6 bases). The V end was cut by 3 bases, the J end by 5 bases, with 13 bases between. The germline CDR1 and CDR2 sequences are MNHNS and SASEGT. The CDR3 runs 14 residues. Here the CDR3 reads CASSDIGGGTEAFF. CDR3 nucleotides: TGTGCCAGCAGTGACATCGGAGGGGGGACTGAAGCTTTCTTT.

V and J are TRBV6-1 and TRBJ2-7; possibly TRBD2 for D (6 bases). CDR1 and CDR2 from the germline V gene are MNHNS and SASEGT. This CDR3 is built from 13 residues. V dropped 7 bases and J dropped 4 bases, with 14 bases sitting between them. CDR3 sequence (DNA): TGTGCCAGCACCCCGGGAGTCGGTTACGAGCAGTACTTC. This gives the protein CASTPGVGYEQYF.

This clonotype occurred a few times. The V gene is TRBV11-2, the J gene TRBJ2-1; 12 bases map to TRBD2. CDR3 length: 18 residues. Germline CDR1 is SGHAT and CDR2 is FQNNGV. V shed 5 bases and J 0 bases; nucleotides not matched to a gene: 8. CDR3 DNA: TGTGCCAGCAGCCCGGGACTAGCGGGCTCCTCCTCCTACAATGAGCAGTTCTTC. The encoded protein is CASSPGLAGSSSYNEQFF.

Here the CDR3 reads CASSIVGTGQYEQYF. In nucleotides, the CDR3 is TGTGCCAGTAGTATAGTTGGGACAGGGCAGTACGAGCAGTACTTC. The J gene is TRBJ2-7, the V gene TRBV19; the match to TRBD1 covers 9 bases. The CDR3 totals 15 residues. Germline V gives CDR1 LNHDA, CDR2 SQIVND (reference sequence). Losses at the gene ends were 1 base for V and 4 bases for J; bases not matched to a gene: 5.

This chain connects TRBV19 to TRBJ1-1, with D perhaps TRBD1 (6 bases). The V end was cut by 7 bases, the J end by 2 bases, with 20 bases between. There are 16 residues in the CDR3. Germline V gives CDR1 LNHDA, CDR2 SQIVND (reference sequence). The CDR3 loop is CASNQNRQVENTEAFF. The CDR3 nucleotides are TGTGCCAGTAACCAGAATCGACAGGTTGAAAACACTGAAGCTTTCTTT.

V and J are TRBV7-2 and TRBJ1-6, with TRBD1 identical over 8 bases. Per the germline V gene, CDR1 is SGHTA and CDR2 is FQGNSA. V shed 5 bases and J 0 bases; nucleotides not matched to a gene: 9. This CDR3 is 18 amino acids long. CDR3 residues: CASSQRQGFSSYNSPLHF. CDR3 sequence (DNA): TGTGCCAGCAGCCAGAGACAGGGGTTCAGCTCCTATAATTCACCCCTCCACTTT. The variable domain in full, with the rest retrieved from reference TRBV7-2 and TRBJ1-6, is GAGVSQSPSNKVTEKGKDVELRCDPISGHTALYWYRQSLGQGLEFLIYFQGNSAPDKSGLPSDRFSAERTGGSVSTLTIQRTQQEDSAVYLCASSQRQGFSSYNSPLHFGNGTRLTVT.

The sample holds a few counts of this clonotype. This sequence joins TRBV28 and TRBJ2-1; the D gene is possibly TRBD1 (6 bases). CDR1 is MDHEN, CDR2 SYDVKM, per germline. CDR3 length equals 16 residues. Trimming took 4 bases from V and 4 from J, leaving 17 bases between them. The CDR3 protein is CASSYPSGQLYNEQFF. In nucleotides, the CDR3 is TGTGCCAGCAGTTACCCGAGTGGACAGCTTTACAATGAGCAGTTCTTC.

This clonotype came up a few times. The chain carries TRBV20-1 and TRBJ2-1; D ambiguous. Germline V gene data show CDR1 as DFQATT and CDR2 as SNEGSKA (reference sequence). The V end lost 0 bases, the J end lost 6 bases, and 9 bases lay between the germline ends. The CDR3 extends over 13 amino acids. Here the CDR3 reads CSARDHGINEQFF. The CDR3 DNA reads as TGCAGTGCTAGAGATCATGGGATCAATGAGCAGTTCTTC.

This clonotype was detected only a few times. The J gene is TRBJ2-2, the V gene TRBV27, with TRBD1 matching over 8 bases. Germline CDR1 reads MNHEY; CDR2 reads SMNVEV (reference sequence). Losses at the gene ends were 7 bases for V and 2 bases for J; bases not matched to a gene: 6. The CDR3 spans 15 residues. CDR3 amino acids: CASTADRGNTGELFF. CDR3 nucleotides: TGTGCCAGCACCGCAGACAGGGGAAACACCGGGGAGCTGTTTTTT.

The V and J genes are TRBV4-1 and TRBJ2-3; possible D gene TRBD2, 5 bases. The CDR3 consists of 17 residues. Germline-derived CDR1 and CDR2 are MGHRA and YSYEKL. V was cut by 0 bases and J by 4 bases, with 17 bases left in between. CDR3 sequence reads: CASSQDPPDLEADTQYF. For the CDR3, the DNA is TGCGCCAGCAGCCAAGATCCGCCGGACTTGGAGGCAGATACGCAGTATTTT.

This clonotype was observed many times. The chain combines TRBV29-1 with TRBJ1-1; D may be TRBD1 (5 bases). Trimming shortened V by 7 bases and J by 1 base, and 7 bases separated the two germline ends. CDR1 and CDR2 from the germline V gene are SQVTM and ANQGSEA. The CDR3 sequence is 11 residues long. The CDR3, as DNA: TGCAGCGCACAGGAGAACACTGAAGCTTTCTTT. Protein: CSAQENTEAFF.

The chain joins TRBV4-1 to TRBJ1-2; D uncertain. Germline CDR1 and CDR2: MGHRA and YSYEKL. The CDR3 is made up of 13 amino acids. Trimming removed 1 base at V and 3 bases at J, with 6 bases between. The CDR3 region is CASSQVADYGYTF. The CDR3 coding sequence is TGCGCCAGCAGCCAAGTGGCAGACTATGGCTACACCTTC.

The rearrangement links TRBV10-3 to TRBJ2-7, with a tentative D call TRBD1 (5 bases). With 6 bases removed from V and 3 bases from J, the gap between germline ends came to 12 bases. The CDR3 is made up of 13 amino acids. Germline loops: CDR1 ENHRY, CDR2 SYGVKD. CDR3 nucleotides: TGTGCCATCAGCCAAGGGGCCCGCTACGAGCAGTACTTC. Protein sequence: CAISQGARYEQYF.

This clonotype was detected only a few times. The chain is built from TRBV5-1 and TRBJ2-5; tentatively, D is TRBD2 (5 bases). Germline lookup yields CDR1 SGHRS and CDR2 YFSETQ. This CDR3 has 14 amino acids. Trimming took off 1 base at V and 2 bases at J, with 9 bases between the two ends. The CDR3 sequence is CASSLIGEQETQYF. For the CDR3, the DNA is TGCGCCAGCAGCTTGATCGGGGAACAAGAGACCCAGTACTTC.

In this sample, this clonotype turned up a few times. The rearrangement uses TRBV2 and TRBJ1-2; TRBD1 is a possible D gene (6 bases). The germline V and J ends were trimmed by 4 bases and 5 bases, with 11 bases remaining between them. CDR1 and CDR2 (germline): SNHLY, FYNNEI. CDR3 length: 13 amino acids. CDR3 region: CASSVRGDYGYTF. The CDR3 DNA reads TGTGCCAGCAGTGTTAGGGGGGATTATGGCTACACCTTC.

The chain is built from TRBV19 and TRBJ1-2; possible D gene TRBD1, 6 bases. The germline gives CDR1 LNHDA, CDR2 SQIVND (reference sequence). The CDR3 length is 13 residues. Trimming removed 5 bases from V and 8 bases from J, with 15 bases in between. CDR3 bases: TGTGCCAGTAGTTCCCCGGGGGCAGGGGGCTACACCTTC. Its translation is CASSSPGAGGYTF.

This clonotype occurred many times. V gene TRBV5-4 combines with J gene TRBJ1-1, with D uncertain. CDR3 length: 13 amino acids. CDR1 is SGHNT and CDR2 is YYREEE in the germline V gene (reference sequence). The V end lost 4 bases, the J end lost 8 bases, and 15 bases lay between the germline ends. CDR3 in amino acids: CASSLERQTEAFF. For the CDR3, the DNA is TGTGCCAGCAGCCTCGAGAGGCAGACCGAAGCTTTCTTT. Drawing the rest from reference TRBV5-4 and TRBJ1-1, the complete variable domain is ETGVTQSPTHLIKTRGQQVTLRCSSQSGHNTVSWYQQALGQGPQFIFQYYREEENGRGNFPPRFSGLQFPNYSSELNVNALELDDSALYLCASSLERQTEAFFGQGTRLTVV.

This clonotype was observed a handful of times. The rearrangement links TRBV6-2 or TRBV6-3 to TRBJ2-7; 12 bases match TRBD1. Germline loops: CDR1 MNHEY, CDR2 SVGEGT. The CDR3 spans 16 residues. The J segment lost 7 bases and the V segment lost 0 bases, leaving 7 bases of the junction unmatched. This CDR3 is CASSYSTGQGAREQYF. CDR3 coding DNA: TGTGCCAGCAGTTACTCTACGGGACAGGGGGCGCGGGAGCAGTACTTC.

The sample holds a few counts of this clonotype. This chain connects TRBV5-1 to TRBJ2-3; D gene ambiguous. Trimming took 2 bases from V and 4 from J, leaving 8 bases between them. CDR3 length: 13 amino acids. The V gene's germline CDR1 is SGHRS and CDR2 YFSETQ. CDR3 bases: TGCGCCAGCAGCTTTGAGGCTCCAGATACGCAGTATTTT. Amino acid sequence: CASSFEAPDTQYF.

This clonotype appeared once. The chain combines TRBV4-3 with TRBJ1-2; no clear D. Trimming stripped 0 bases from V and 3 bases from J, with 14 bases between. Germline-derived CDR1 and CDR2 are LGHNA and YSLEER. The CDR3 spans 16 residues. The CDR3 reads CASSQEGRGVDYGYTF. The CDR3 DNA is TGCGCCAGCAGCCAAGAAGGGCGGGGAGTCGACTATGGCTACACCTTC.

V and J are TRBV7-2 and TRBJ2-7; possible D gene TRBD1, 8 bases. The CDR3 covers 15 residues. The germline V gene has CDR1 SGHTA and CDR2 FQGNSA. V shed 4 bases and J shed 12 bases, with 25 bases lying between them. This CDR3 reads CASSSGQGGYTSMYF. CDR3 nucleotide sequence: TGTGCCAGCAGCTCTGGACAGGGAGGGTATACGAGCATGTACTTC.

This clonotype was seen more than once but under ten times. V usage is TRBV2 and J usage is TRBJ1-2; D gene unclear. Deletions cut 5 bases from V and 2 bases from J, with 9 bases between. The CDR3 contains 13 residues. Germline-derived CDR1 and CDR2 are SNHLY and FYNNEI. The CDR3 here is CASSYHLNYGYTF. CDR3 coding DNA: TGTGCCAGCAGTTACCACCTAAACTATGGCTACACCTTC.

This clonotype showed up many times. This rearrangement joins TRBV29-1 to TRBJ2-1; D might be TRBD2 (6 bases). This CDR3 contains 19 residues. The germline V and J ends were trimmed by 2 bases and 0 bases, with 23 bases remaining between them. CDR1 and CDR2 (germline): SQVTM, ANQGSEA. CDR3 residues: CSVERGIAEAYYSYNEQFF. The CDR3 DNA follows: TGCAGCGTTGAACGGGGGATAGCGGAAGCTTACTACTCCTACAATGAGCAGTTCTTC.

Many counts were recorded for this clonotype. The chain employs TRBV5-1 and TRBJ2-5, with D perhaps matching TRBD1 or TRBD2 (5 bases each). Trimming removed 1 base from V and 5 bases from J, with 9 bases in between. Germline lookup yields CDR1 SGHRS and CDR2 YFSETQ. This CDR3 spans 13 amino acids. The CDR3 reads CASSLQGRETQYF. In nucleotides, the CDR3 is TGCGCCAGCAGCTTGCAGGGACGGGAGACCCAGTACTTC.

This clonotype was detected many times. The J gene is TRBJ1-6, the V gene TRBV7-2; the D is unclear. The germline V and J ends were trimmed by 7 bases and 7 bases, with 5 bases remaining between them. The germline V gene has CDR1 SGHTA and CDR2 FQGNSA. This CDR3 contains 11 residues. CDR3 in DNA: TGTGCCAGCACCGCAAATTCACCCCTCCACTTT. Protein: CASTANSPLHF.